Listed here are 7 T cell receptor beta chains from one sample, sequenced in a study of T cell repertoires in cytomegalovirus infection. Antigens for these TCRs are unknown. A single record per CDR3 protein comes from TCRdb applying MiXCR to the reads. The table includes approximately 730,000 distinct CDR3 sequences, approximately 33% detected once. Specimen: cultured PBMCs, collected from culture after CMV antigen stimulation. The receptors originated from a human donor in good health (CMV status not recorded). Some clones in this sample may be carry-over from other donors' samples.

The chain has TRBV7-2 and TRBJ1-5; no definite D call. The CDR3 has 13 residues. Germline V CDR1 and CDR2: SGHTA, FQGNSA. The ends were cut back, 2 bases at V and 5 bases at J, with 7 bases in the middle. The CDR3 reads CASSLSSHQPQHF. CDR3 DNA sequence: TGTGCCAGCAGCTTAAGCAGCCATCAGCCCCAGCATTTT.

The V call is TRBV10-3, the J call TRBJ2-3; the match to TRBD2 covers 10 bases. The CDR3 extends over 16 amino acids. Germline V lookup: CDR1 ENHRY, CDR2 SYGVKD. V dropped 6 bases and J dropped 0; count of bases not matched to a gene: 6. In DNA, the CDR3 is TGTGCCATCAGGGGTAGCGGGGGGTACAGCACAGATACGCAGTATTTT. The encoded protein is CAIRGSGGYSTDTQYF.

V gene TRBV6-1 combines with J gene TRBJ1-6; D is unresolved. Trimming shortened V by 0 bases and J by 8 bases, and 11 bases separated the two germline ends. This CDR3 spans 15 amino acids. Germline V gives CDR1 MNHNS, CDR2 SASEGT. Here the CDR3 reads CASSEAGRVDSPLHF. The CDR3 region has the DNA TGTGCCAGCAGTGAAGCGGGTAGGGTGGATTCACCCCTCCACTTT.

This clonotype was seen more than once but under ten times. The chain is built from TRBV12-3 or TRBV12-4 and TRBJ2-4, with D uncertain. This CDR3 spans 17 amino acids. The V gene lost 4 bases and the J gene lost 1 base, with 17 bases spanning the gap. CDR3 sequence: CASSSFYPDGAKNIQYF. CDR3 sequence (DNA): TGTGCCAGCAGTTCCTTCTACCCTGATGGGGCCAAAAACATTCAGTACTTC.

The chain uses TRBV19 and TRBJ1-1, with D hard to call. V was shortened by 0 bases and J by 1 base, with 6 bases between the two germline ends. This CDR3 contains 14 residues. The germline V gene has CDR1 LNHDA and CDR2 SQIVND (reference sequence). The DNA of the CDR3 is TGTGCCAGTAGTATAGAGGGCCCGAACACTGAAGCTTTCTTT. Its protein product is CASSIEGPNTEAFF.

The rearrangement links TRBV4-3 to TRBJ2-7; 7 nucleotides align to TRBD2. The CDR3 covers 17 residues. After removal of 3 bases from V and 0 bases from J, the junction contained 11 bases not matched to a gene. Germline CDR1 is LGHNA and CDR2 is YSLEER. CDR3 sequence (DNA): TGCGCCAGCAGCCATTTGGCTGGACTAGGGCCCTCCTACGAGCAGTACTTC. This codes for CASSHLAGLGPSYEQYF.

There are a few counts of this clonotype. The chain uses TRBV11-1 and TRBJ2-1; tentatively, D is TRBD2 (7 bases). Germline values: CDR1 SGHAT, CDR2 FQDESV (reference sequence). Between the trimmed V and J ends, which lost 1 base and 3 bases, there was a span of 13 bases. The CDR3 length is 16 residues. As DNA, the CDR3 is TGTGCCAGCAGCTTAGTCCCGGGGGGCGGCTACAATGAGCAGTTCTTC. It yields the protein CASSLVPGGGYNEQFF. The whole variable domain, remainder taken from reference TRBV11-1 and TRBJ2-1, is EAEVAQSPRYKITEKSQAVAFWCDPISGHATLYWYRQILGQGPELLVQFQDESVVDDSQLPKDRFSAERLKGVDSTLKIQPAELGDSAMYLCASSLVPGGGYNEQFFGPGTRLTVL.